This T cell receptor (beta chain) was sequenced for a study of radiation and T cells in renal cell carcinoma. The time point was: baseline pretreatment blood. Treatment reported: 15 Gy SBRT to primary tumor, nephrectomy 4 weeks later. The table came from immunoSEQ multiplex PCR; TCRdb's copy has only in-frame clones and leaves some out. The table has approximately 110,000 clones, around 80% seen once. In its sample, this clone was seen once. The CDR3 is made up of 12 amino acids. Germline CDR1 SGHRS, CDR2 YFSETQ. V lost 5 bases and J lost 7, with 13 bases in between. The chain joins TRBV5-1 to TRBJ2-7, with D unclear. The source was blood, collected from a patient whose treatment included radiotherapy and nephrectomy. The TCR was taken from a woman aged 60-70 years with renal cell carcinoma. The CDR3 spells CASSDSLGEQYF. Written as DNA, the CDR3 is TGCGCCAGCAGTGACTCGTTGGGAGAGCAGTACTTC.